These 26 T cell receptor beta chains came from one sample sequenced in a study of blood T cell repertoires in COVID-19. Some clones are missing from TCRdb's copy, which holds only in-frame ones; the method was immunoSEQ multiplex PCR. The data hold a few hundred thousand clones, with roughly 80% observed a single time. Sequencing used peripheral blood. These receptors were collected from a woman younger than 35 with acute or convalescent COVID-19.

This chain uses TRBV5-1 with TRBJ1-6; 7 nucleotides agree with TRBD1. The CDR3 runs to 16 residues. CDR1 and CDR2 (germline): SGHRS, YFSETQ. Germline trimming cut 1 base from V and 6 bases from J; bases unmatched to any gene: 7. As DNA, the CDR3 is TGCGCCAGCAGCTTGTCACCCGACAGGGTTAATTCACCCCTCCACTTT. Protein product: CASSLSPDRVNSPLHF.

This clone was found a few times. V gene TRBV6-2 or TRBV6-3 combines with J gene TRBJ2-3; 12 nucleotides match TRBD2. Germline V gene lookup returns CDR1 MNHEY and CDR2 SVGEGT. The CDR3 totals 18 residues. With V trimmed by 4 bases and J by 4 bases, 12 bases remained unmatched. The CDR3 protein is CASSSQLTSGRRPDTQYF. The CDR3 DNA follows: TGTGCCAGCAGTTCCCAGCTAACTAGCGGGAGGAGACCAGATACGCAGTATTTT.

The rearrangement uses TRBV5-1 and TRBJ1-3, with a tentative D call TRBD1 (6 bases). The CDR3 is made up of 17 amino acids. Trimming left V 0 bases short and J 2 bases short, with 15 bases between. Germline assignment: CDR1 SGHRS and CDR2 YFSETQ. The CDR3 bases are TGCGCCAGCAGCTTGGCCGTACAGGGATTCGCTGGAAACACCATATATTTT. Residues: CASSLAVQGFAGNTIYF.

In this sample, this clone turned up once. J is TRBJ1-2 and V is TRBV5-5; the D is unclear. The CDR3 is made up of 13 amino acids. Per germline, CDR1 SGHKS and CDR2 YYEKEE (reference sequence). Trimming removed 0 bases from V and 2 bases from J, with 5 bases in between. The DNA for the CDR3 is TGTGCCAGCAGCTTGGGCGGGAACTATGGCTACACCTTC. Protein sequence: CASSLGGNYGYTF.

The chain recombines TRBV27 with TRBJ2-1; 10 nucleotides match TRBD2. Losses at the gene ends were 6 bases for V and 4 bases for J; bases not matched to a gene: 9. The CDR3 totals 16 residues. Per the germline V gene, CDR1 is MNHEY and CDR2 is SMNVEV (reference sequence). The CDR3 DNA is TGTGCCAGCAGGGATATGCTAGCGGGAGCTTACAATGAGCAGTTCTTC. As protein: CASRDMLAGAYNEQFF.

This clone is a singleton in its sample. The chain is built from TRBV19 and TRBJ1-5, with D possibly matching TRBD1 (5 bases). Per germline, CDR1 LNHDA and CDR2 SQIVND (reference sequence). This CDR3 has 15 residues. The V end lost 3 bases, the J end lost 4 bases, and 13 bases lay between the germline ends. The CDR3 reads CASSIKGTGNQPQHF. The DNA of the CDR3 is TGTGCCAGTAGTATTAAGGGGACTGGTAATCAGCCCCAGCATTTT.

A single count supports this clone. The chain recombines TRBV10-3 with TRBJ2-1; 9 bases map to TRBD2. There are 15 residues in the CDR3. Trimming took 6 bases from V and 5 from J; bases not matched to a gene: 8. Germline V gene data show CDR1 as ENHRY and CDR2 as SYGVKD. The CDR3 sequence: CAIRASGADDNEQFF. In DNA, the CDR3 is TGTGCCATCAGGGCTAGCGGGGCGGATGACAATGAGCAGTTCTTC.

The J gene is TRBJ2-6, the V gene TRBV4-2; 7 nucleotides match TRBD2. Trimming took 1 base from V and 3 from J; bases not matched to a gene: 6. Germline CDR1 is LGHNA and CDR2 is YNFKEQ. The CDR3 is 17 residues long. CDR3 DNA sequence: TGTGCCAGCAGCCAAGTCGGCGGGAGTAATGGGGCCAACGTCCTGACTTTC. This translates into CASSQVGGSNGANVLTF.

The chain recombines TRBV7-8 with TRBJ1-3; 7 bases match TRBD1. With 5 bases clipped from V and 1 base from J, the junction kept 5 bases outside the gene matches. From germline, CDR1 is SGHVS and CDR2 FQNEAQ. The length of the CDR3 is 15 residues. The CDR3 region has the DNA TGTGCCAGCAGCCGAGGGGGCGCATCTGGAAACACCATATATTTT. Protein product: CASSRGGASGNTIYF.

The chain joins TRBV18 to TRBJ2-2; D is possibly TRBD1 (5 bases). Germline lookup yields CDR1 KGHSH and CDR2 LQKENI. The CDR3 runs 14 residues. With 1 base removed from V and 4 bases from J, the gap between germline ends came to 7 bases. The CDR3 here is CASSPQGFTGELFF. The DNA of the CDR3 is TGTGCCAGCTCACCACAGGGGTTCACCGGGGAGCTGTTTTTT.

This chain joins TRBV15 and TRBJ2-5, with 8 positions matching TRBD1. Germline CDR1 LNHNV, CDR2 YYDKDF (reference sequence). The CDR3 contains 17 residues. V lost 0 bases and J lost 4; bases outside the gene matches: 10. The CDR3 reads CATSRDRRGRELETQYF. The CDR3 coding sequence is TGTGCCACCAGCAGAGATCGCAGGGGGCGTGAGTTAGAGACCCAGTACTTC.

The chain is built from TRBV5-1 and TRBJ1-2; D might be TRBD1 (6 bases). CDR1 is SGHRS, CDR2 YFSETQ, per germline. The CDR3 is made up of 13 amino acids. The V gene lost 2 bases and the J gene lost 9 bases, with 14 bases spanning the gap. The CDR3 loop is CASSFGTILSYTF. The CDR3 nucleotides read TGCGCCAGCAGCTTCGGGACAATCCTCAGCTACACCTTC.

The chain carries TRBV7-2 and TRBJ1-2, with D maybe TRBD1 (6 bases). Trimming left V 5 bases short and J 4 bases short, with 11 bases between. The CDR3 runs to 13 residues. CDR1 is SGHTA and CDR2 is FQGNSA in the germline V gene. The CDR3 protein is CASSLRTVYGYTF. The DNA of the CDR3 is TGTGCCAGCAGCCTAAGGACAGTCTATGGCTACACCTTC.

This clone was detected a few times. The V and J genes are TRBV2 and TRBJ2-7; 8 bases are a match to TRBD1. The CDR3 is made up of 14 amino acids. In germline, CDR1 is SNHLY, CDR2 FYNNEI. The V gene end was trimmed by 4 bases and the J gene end by 2 bases; junction bases not matched to a gene: 4. The CDR3: CASSVGQGTYEQYF. The DNA for the CDR3 is TGTGCCAGCAGTGTAGGACAGGGAACCTACGAGCAGTACTTC.

This clone was recorded once. V is TRBV27 and J is TRBJ2-2, with D tentatively TRBD1 (6 bases). There are 14 residues in the CDR3. Germline V gene sequence: CDR1 MNHEY, CDR2 SMNVEV (reference sequence). V was cut by 3 bases and J by 8 bases, with 13 bases left in between. The CDR3 loop is CASSFLQGRGELFF. In nucleotides, the CDR3 is TGTGCCAGCAGTTTTTTACAGGGAAGAGGGGAGCTGTTTTTT.

Turning to this clone: Other DNA sequences in this specimen translate into the identical CDR3. The chain recombines TRBV27 with TRBJ2-3; no definite D call. V was cut by 3 bases and J by 4 bases, with 2 bases left in between. The germline gives CDR1 MNHEY, CDR2 SMNVEV (reference sequence). This CDR3 is built from 11 residues. The CDR3 spells CASSFADTQYF. The CDR3 DNA reads TGTGCCAGCAGTTTCGCAGATACGCAGTATTTT.

The chain recombines TRBV7-9 with TRBJ2-5; 7 bases agree with TRBD1. The V segment lost 5 bases and the J segment 3 bases; nucleotides outside the gene matches: 6. The CDR3 spans 14 residues. The germline CDR1 and CDR2 sequences are SEHNR and FQNEAQ (reference sequence). In nucleotides, the CDR3 is TGTGCCAGCAGCACCCGGACAGGAAAAGAGACCCAGTACTTC. Amino acid sequence: CASSTRTGKETQYF.

This sequence joins TRBV5-1 and TRBJ2-1; the match to TRBD2 covers 11 bases. The V gene's germline CDR1 is SGHRS and CDR2 YFSETQ. V shed 0 bases, J shed 10 bases, and the junction held 0 bases outside the gene matches. There are 13 residues in the CDR3. The CDR3 loop reads CASSLGLAGEQFF. For the CDR3, the DNA is TGCGCCAGCAGCTTGGGACTAGCGGGAGAGCAGTTCTTC.

This chain joins TRBV28 and TRBJ1-5, with D perhaps TRBD1 (5 bases). V lost 5 bases and J lost 8, with 22 bases in between. CDR3 size: 16 residues. In germline, CDR1 is MDHEN, CDR2 SYDVKM. The CDR3 DNA sequence: TGTGCCAGCAGTCCCGGGGGAGGGCGAGAAAGGGAGCCCCAGCATTTT. Translation: CASSPGGGREREPQHF.

J is TRBJ2-2 and V is TRBV28; TRBD1 matches at 9 bases. V gave up 3 bases and J gave up 1 base; unmatched junction bases: 6. Germline assignment: CDR1 MDHEN and CDR2 SYDVKM. The CDR3 length is 17 residues. CDR3: CASSFPQTGGNTGELFF. CDR3 nucleotides: TGTGCCAGCAGTTTTCCCCAGACAGGGGGGAACACCGGGGAGCTGTTTTTT.

The V and J genes are TRBV7-2 and TRBJ2-2; possible D gene TRBD2, 5 bases. The CDR3 is made up of 19 amino acids. Germline-derived CDR1 and CDR2 are SGHTA and FQGNSA. V was clipped by 1 base and J by 6 bases, with 24 bases between them. CDR3 protein: CASSLESRSRLARPGELFF. As DNA, the CDR3 is TGTGCCAGCAGCTTAGAGTCTAGGAGTCGGCTAGCTAGACCCGGGGAGCTGTTTTTT.

The chain links TRBV19 to TRBJ2-1; 7 bases align to TRBD2. J gave up 9 bases and V 3 bases, and 14 bases lay outside the gene matches. This CDR3 is 16 amino acids long. Germline lookup yields CDR1 LNHDA and CDR2 SQIVND (reference sequence). In DNA, the CDR3 is TGTGCCAGTAGTATTATGGCGGGAGTGGGGAACGGTGAGCAGTTCTTC. It translates to CASSIMAGVGNGEQFF. Looking up the rest from reference TRBV19 and TRBJ2-1 gives the full variable domain: DGGITQSPKYLFRKEGQNVTLSCEQNLNHDAMYWYRQDPGQGLRLIYYSQIVNDFQKGDIAEGYSVSREKKESFPLTVTSAQKNPTAFYLCASSIMAGVGNGEQFFGPGTRLTVL.

The chain carries TRBV10-2 and TRBJ1-4; TRBD1 aligns across 7 bases. The length of the CDR3 is 14 residues. The J segment lost 7 bases and the V segment lost 6 bases, leaving 8 bases of the junction unmatched. CDR1 and CDR2 from the germline V gene are WSHSY and SAAADI. CDR3 residues: CASREPGQIEKLFF. The CDR3 region has the DNA TGCGCCAGCAGGGAACCGGGACAGATTGAAAAACTGTTTTTT.

The rearrangement links TRBV27 to TRBJ1-6; D remains ambiguous. The V gene's germline CDR1 is MNHEY and CDR2 SMNVEV (reference sequence). This CDR3 region has 17 residues. Trimming pared 3 bases from V and 0 bases from J, leaving 12 bases between. CDR3 nucleotide sequence: TGTGCCAGCAGTTTTAGACTTCCTAGCTCCTATAATTCACCCCTCCACTTT. This codes for CASSFRLPSSYNSPLHF.

In its sample, this clone was seen once. The CDR3 sequence: CASSGDRGEDTQYF. CDR3 nucleotides: TGTGCCAGCAGCGGCGACAGGGGGGAAGATACGCAGTATTTT. The V and J genes are TRBV9 and TRBJ2-3, with TRBD1 matching over 9 bases. Germline V gene sequence: CDR1 SGDLS, CDR2 YYNGEE. The J segment lost 5 bases and the V segment lost 3 bases, leaving 4 bases of the junction unmatched. The CDR3 consists of 14 residues. The full variable domain, its missing parts supplied by reference TRBV9 and TRBJ2-3, is DSGVTQTPKHLITATGQRVTLRCSPRSGDLSVYWYQQSLDQGLQFLIQYYNGEERAKGNILERFSAQQFPDLHSELNLSSLELGDSALYFCASSGDRGEDTQYFGPGTRLTVL.

The V and J genes are TRBV24-1 and TRBJ2-1, with 8 bases aligning to TRBD1. This CDR3 contains 17 residues. After removal of 3 bases from V and 3 bases from J, the junction contained 9 bases not matched to a gene. The V gene's germline CDR1 is KGHDR and CDR2 SFDVKD. CDR3 loop: CATSDRAGGTGYNEQFF. The CDR3 region has the DNA TGTGCCACCAGTGATCGGGCAGGGGGCACTGGCTACAATGAGCAGTTCTTC.